Listed here is a single T cell receptor beta chain. Its antigen is unknown. The table came from immunoSEQ multiplex PCR; TCRdb's copy has only in-frame clones and leaves some out. Of 85,000 to 90,000 clones in the sample, 85% to 90% were seen once. Per the germline V gene, CDR1 is GTSNPN and CDR2 is SVGIG (reference sequence). Trimming shortened V by 5 bases and J by 4 bases, and 12 bases separated the two germline ends. CDR3 length equals 13 residues. These data belong to a study of radiotherapy plus CTLA-4 blockade in lung cancer. Study-level findings and limits: Early blood T cell clone dynamics reportedly forecast response best, with interferon-beta.

V usage is TRBV30 and J usage is TRBJ1-5; no firm D call. Sequences were derived from peripheral blood, sampled from a patient treated with radiotherapy plus ipilimumab. This receptor was identified in a human donor with non-small cell lung cancer that progressed on radiotherapy plus ipilimumab. The CDR3 spells CAWAPGGNQPQHF. The DNA of the CDR3 is TGTGCCTGGGCCCCTGGCGGGAATCAGCCCCAGCATTTT. Together with reference TRBV30 and TRBJ1-5, the CDR3 gives the full variable domain: SQTIHQWPATLVQPVGSPLSLECTVEGTSNPNLYWYRQAAGRGLQLLFYSVGIGQISSEVPQNLSASRPQDRQFILSSKKLLLSDSGFYLCAWAPGGNQPQHFGDGTRLSIL.